The rows below give T cell receptor beta chains drawn from one sample of a study of blood T cell repertoires in COVID-19. This table comes from immunoSEQ multiplex PCR, and its TCRdb copy is limited to in-frame clones, with some not included. The data contain about 120,000 clones, 79% of them seen just once; the ten biggest clones take up under 5%. The sample taken for sequencing was peripheral blood. The receptors shown here come from a woman aged 80 or over with acute or convalescent COVID-19. Both conserved end residues are part of each CDR3. A D gene is named only where the DNA matches it firmly. Only some rows state a clone size, as once, few, many or a class for expanded clones.

clone_size: few
v_call: TRBV6-1
j_call: TRBJ2-3
d_call: TRBD2
cdr3_nt: TGTGCCAGCAGTGAAACCACTAGCGGGGGCACAGATACGCAGTATTTT
cdr3_aa: CASSETTSGGTDTQYF

clone_size: .
v_call: TRBV19
j_call: TRBJ2-4
d_call: .
cdr3_nt: TGTGCCAGTAGCGGCGGTTCGGGAAAGGAGTACTTC
cdr3_aa: CASSGGSGKEYF

clone_size: .
v_call: TRBV29-1
j_call: TRBJ1-4
d_call: TRBD1
cdr3_nt: TGCAGCGTGGGGACAGACACCGTTTCAACTAATGAAAAACTGTTTTTT
cdr3_aa: CSVGTDTVSTNEKLFF

clone_size: .
v_call: TRBV6-4
j_call: TRBJ2-4
d_call: TRBD1
cdr3_nt: TGTGCCAGCAGTGATATCAGGGGGATATCCAAAAACATTCAGTACTTC
cdr3_aa: CASSDIRGISKNIQYF

clone_size: .
v_call: TRBV11-1
j_call: TRBJ1-4
d_call: .
cdr3_nt: TGTGCCAGCAGCTCGACAGTCCTTAATGAAAAACTGTTTTTT
cdr3_aa: CASSSTVLNEKLFF

clone_size: few
v_call: TRBV4-3
j_call: TRBJ1-5
d_call: TRBD1
cdr3_nt: TGCGCCAGCAGCCCAGACAGGGGTGATCAGCCCCAGCATTTT
cdr3_aa: CASSPDRGDQPQHF

clone_size: .
v_call: TRBV21-1
j_call: TRBJ1-4
d_call: .
cdr3_nt: TGTGCCAGCAGCAAAGCGGCTCCGGGGGGAGTTGGGGAAAAACTGTTTTTT
cdr3_aa: CASSKAAPGGVGEKLFF

clone_size: .
v_call: TRBV6-5
j_call: TRBJ2-7
d_call: .
cdr3_nt: TGTGCCAGCAGTTACAGGGGGTCCTACGAGCAGTACTTC
cdr3_aa: CASSYRGSYEQYF

clone_size: few
v_call: TRBV28
j_call: TRBJ1-5
d_call: .
cdr3_nt: TGTGCCAGCAGTTCGTCCGGGGGGCATCAGCCCCAGCATTTT
cdr3_aa: CASSSSGGHQPQHF

clone_size: .
v_call: TRBV19
j_call: TRBJ2-5
d_call: TRBD1
cdr3_nt: TGTGCCAGTAGTCCGCATCAGGGGGCCGGGGAGACCCAGTACTTC
cdr3_aa: CASSPHQGAGETQYF

clone_size: .
v_call: TRBV7-9
j_call: TRBJ2-1
d_call: .
cdr3_nt: TGTGCCAGCACCGATGGGGGGGCGGCTATTTACAATGAGCAGTTCTTC
cdr3_aa: CASTDGGAAIYNEQFF

clone_size: .
v_call: TRBV9
j_call: TRBJ2-1
d_call: .
cdr3_nt: TGTGCCAGCAGCGTACAGGGCCTGCCCTACAATGAGCAGTTCTTC
cdr3_aa: CASSVQGLPYNEQFF

clone_size: .
v_call: TRBV30
j_call: TRBJ1-4
d_call: TRBD1
cdr3_nt: TGTGCCATTGGGACAGGGTCTCGGCCTAATGAAAAACTGTTTTTT
cdr3_aa: CAIGTGSRPNEKLFF

clone_size: .
v_call: TRBV9
j_call: TRBJ1-4
d_call: .
cdr3_nt: TGTGCCAGCAGCGTAGCTGGAGGGGCTAATGAAAAACTGTTTTTT
cdr3_aa: CASSVAGGANEKLFF

clone_size: .
v_call: TRBV2
j_call: TRBJ1-6
d_call: TRBD1
cdr3_nt: TGTGCCAGCAGTGAAGCGCTTCGTATGGGGACAGGTGACCCCCTCCACTTT
cdr3_aa: CASSEALRMGTGDPLHF

clone_size: .
v_call: TRBV7-9
j_call: TRBJ1-1
d_call: TRBD1
cdr3_nt: TGTGCCAGCAGCATTGGACAGGGCTACACTGAAGCTTTCTTT
cdr3_aa: CASSIGQGYTEAFF

clone_size: .
v_call: TRBV27
j_call: TRBJ1-2
d_call: .
cdr3_nt: TGTGCCAGCAGTCCAACCCGGACAAGCCAAAGCTACACCTTC
cdr3_aa: CASSPTRTSQSYTF

clone_size: .
v_call: TRBV2
j_call: TRBJ2-7
d_call: .
cdr3_nt: TGTGCCAGCAGTGAAGCGGGCAGACGGAAGAACTTC
cdr3_aa: CASSEAGRRKNF

clone_size: .
v_call: TRBV6-6
j_call: TRBJ2-3
d_call: TRBD2
cdr3_nt: TGTGCCAGCAGACCGGGACTAGTTGCAGATACGCAGTATTTT
cdr3_aa: CASRPGLVADTQYF

clone_size: .
v_call: TRBV4-1
j_call: TRBJ1-5
d_call: .
cdr3_nt: TGCGCCAGCAGCCAAGAGGGGGCGGGCAATCAGCCCCAGCATTTT
cdr3_aa: CASSQEGAGNQPQHF

clone_size: .
v_call: TRBV28
j_call: TRBJ2-1
d_call: TRBD2
cdr3_nt: TGTGCCAGCAGTCGATATAGCGGGAGGGCGAATGAGCAGTTCTTC
cdr3_aa: CASSRYSGRANEQFF

clone_size: .
v_call: TRBV12-3/TRBV12-4
j_call: TRBJ2-5
d_call: .
cdr3_nt: TGTGCCAGCAGTTTAACTAGATGGGAGACCCAGTACTTC
cdr3_aa: CASSLTRWETQYF

clone_size: once
v_call: TRBV4-3
j_call: TRBJ1-1
d_call: .
cdr3_nt: TGCGCCAGCAGCCAAGTTCGAGGGTCGTACACTGAAGCTTTCTTT
cdr3_aa: CASSQVRGSYTEAFF

clone_size: .
v_call: TRBV7-2
j_call: TRBJ2-7
d_call: .
cdr3_nt: TGTGCCAGCAGCTATGGTCCCCCCAGTGCGGGGTTCTACGAGCAGTACTTC
cdr3_aa: CASSYGPPSAGFYEQYF

clone_size: .
v_call: TRBV2
j_call: TRBJ1-6
d_call: TRBD1
cdr3_nt: TGTGCCAGCAGTGGGGACAGTTCGTATTCACCCCTCCACTTT
cdr3_aa: CASSGDSSYSPLHF

clone_size: .
v_call: TRBV7-2
j_call: TRBJ1-1
d_call: .
cdr3_nt: TGTGCCAGCCTACTAGGATTAGGCACTGAAGCTTTCTTT
cdr3_aa: CASLLGLGTEAFF

clone_size: .
v_call: TRBV9
j_call: TRBJ2-6
d_call: .
cdr3_nt: TGTGCCAGCTCATCCTACGGGGGGGCCAACGTCCTGACTTTC
cdr3_aa: CASSSYGGANVLTF

clone_size: .
v_call: TRBV19
j_call: TRBJ1-5
d_call: .
cdr3_nt: TGTGCCAGTAGTATCGGGGTGCTCAATCAGCCCCAGCATTTT
cdr3_aa: CASSIGVLNQPQHF

clone_size: .
v_call: TRBV3-1/TRBV3-2
j_call: TRBJ2-1
d_call: TRBD2
cdr3_nt: TGTGCCAGCAGCCCCCTGGGAGCGGGAGTTGACAGTGAGCAGTTCTTC
cdr3_aa: CASSPLGAGVDSEQFF

clone_size: .
v_call: TRBV5-1
j_call: TRBJ2-5
d_call: .
cdr3_nt: TGCGCCAGCAGCTTGGCCATGAGGAGCGAGACCCAGTACTTC
cdr3_aa: CASSLAMRSETQYF

clone_size: .
v_call: TRBV6-1
j_call: TRBJ2-7
d_call: .
cdr3_nt: TGTGCCAGCAGTGACATCACAGGGCCCTACGAGCAGTACTTC
cdr3_aa: CASSDITGPYEQYF

clone_size: .
v_call: TRBV9
j_call: TRBJ2-3
d_call: TRBD2
cdr3_nt: TGTGCCAGCAGCGCCACCACTAGCGGGGTGAGCACAGATACGCAGTATTTT
cdr3_aa: CASSATTSGVSTDTQYF

clone_size: .
v_call: TRBV4-2
j_call: TRBJ2-3
d_call: .
cdr3_nt: TGTGCCAGCAGCCAGGAGCCAGCAGATACGCAGTATTTT
cdr3_aa: CASSQEPADTQYF

clone_size: .
v_call: TRBV19
j_call: TRBJ2-3
d_call: .
cdr3_nt: TGTGCCAGTACCCCTGCGAGGCGGCAAACAGATACGCAGTATTTT
cdr3_aa: CASTPARRQTDTQYF

clone_size: .
v_call: TRBV23-1
j_call: TRBJ1-1
d_call: TRBD1
cdr3_nt: TGCGCCAGCAGTGGGACAGGGGCAGAGACCCCGAAGAACACTGAAGCTTTCTTT
cdr3_aa: CASSGTGAETPKNTEAFF

clone_size: .
v_call: TRBV6-1
j_call: TRBJ2-1
d_call: TRBD1
cdr3_nt: TGTGCCAGCAGTGAATGGACAGGGGGACAAAATGAGCAGTTCTTC
cdr3_aa: CASSEWTGGQNEQFF

clone_size: .
v_call: TRBV5-4
j_call: TRBJ1-2
d_call: .
cdr3_nt: TGTGCCAGCAGCTTGGAGAGCGGATACTATGGCTACACCTTC
cdr3_aa: CASSLESGYYGYTF

clone_size: .
v_call: TRBV18
j_call: TRBJ1-2
d_call: .
cdr3_nt: TGTGCCAGCTCACCTCGGGACACGGATGGCTACACCTTC
cdr3_aa: CASSPRDTDGYTF

clone_size: .
v_call: TRBV14
j_call: TRBJ1-1
d_call: TRBD1
cdr3_nt: TGTGCCAGCAGCCTACACAGGGGAAACACTGAAGCTTTCTTT
cdr3_aa: CASSLHRGNTEAFF

clone_size: .
v_call: TRBV7-9
j_call: TRBJ1-6
d_call: TRBD1
cdr3_nt: TGTGCCAGCAGCCGGGACAGGGATTCACCCCTCCACTTT
cdr3_aa: CASSRDRDSPLHF

clone_size: once
v_call: TRBV5-1
j_call: TRBJ2-1
d_call: TRBD2
cdr3_nt: TGCGCCAGCAGCTCCCGCTTCACTACCGGGAGGGTCGGGGTGGATGAGCAGTTCTTC
cdr3_aa: CASSSRFTTGRVGVDEQFF

clone_size: .
v_call: TRBV5-6
j_call: TRBJ2-1
d_call: .
cdr3_nt: TGTGCCAGCAATTACAGGGGGGGTCATTCCCTTTATGAGCAGTTCTTC
cdr3_aa: CASNYRGGHSLYEQFF

clone_size: few
v_call: TRBV19
j_call: TRBJ1-5
d_call: .
cdr3_nt: TGTGCCAGTAGTCCCTACGTCCGGCAGCCCCAGCATTTT
cdr3_aa: CASSPYVRQPQHF

clone_size: .
v_call: TRBV7-2
j_call: TRBJ2-1
d_call: TRBD1
cdr3_nt: TGTGCCAGCAGCTCAGGGGGTGAGCGTGAGCAGTTCTTC
cdr3_aa: CASSSGGEREQFF

clone_size: .
v_call: TRBV6-2/TRBV6-3
j_call: TRBJ1-2
d_call: TRBD1
cdr3_nt: TGTGCCAGCAGCCTAGCGACAGGGGCTTTCTATGGCTACACCTTC
cdr3_aa: CASSLATGAFYGYTF

clone_size: .
v_call: TRBV18
j_call: TRBJ1-4
d_call: TRBD1
cdr3_nt: TGTGCCAGCTCACCACCGCTCGACAGGGCGGGTGAAAAACTGTTTTTT
cdr3_aa: CASSPPLDRAGEKLFF

clone_size: .
v_call: TRBV7-2
j_call: TRBJ1-2
d_call: .
cdr3_nt: TGTGCCAGCAGCTTGGACAATAACTATGGCTACACCTTC
cdr3_aa: CASSLDNNYGYTF

clone_size: .
v_call: TRBV7-9
j_call: TRBJ2-3
d_call: .
cdr3_nt: TGTGCCAGCAGCCTACAGAGTCGGGATACGCAGTATTTT
cdr3_aa: CASSLQSRDTQYF

clone_size: .
v_call: TRBV2
j_call: TRBJ1-1
d_call: .
cdr3_nt: TGTGCCAGCAGAGCGTCAGGGATCACTGAAGCTTTCTTT
cdr3_aa: CASRASGITEAFF

clone_size: few
v_call: TRBV4-3
j_call: TRBJ2-1
d_call: TRBD1
cdr3_nt: TGCGCCAGCAGCCGTACCGGGACAGCCTACAATGAGCAGTTCTTC
cdr3_aa: CASSRTGTAYNEQFF

clone_size: .
v_call: TRBV6-1
j_call: TRBJ2-7
d_call: TRBD2
cdr3_nt: TGTGCCAGCAGTGAAGCTCTGCCGGGAGGAGGTAGGCCCTACGAGCAGTACTTC
cdr3_aa: CASSEALPGGGRPYEQYF

clone_size: .
v_call: TRBV24-1
j_call: TRBJ1-1
d_call: TRBD1
cdr3_nt: TGTGCCACCAGTGGCCGATACAGGGGTAACACTGAAGCTTTCTTT
cdr3_aa: CATSGRYRGNTEAFF

clone_size: .
v_call: TRBV3-1/TRBV3-2
j_call: TRBJ2-1
d_call: TRBD2
cdr3_nt: TGTGCCAGCAGCCAAGAAGCGACTAGCGGGAGTAATGAGCAGTTCTTC
cdr3_aa: CASSQEATSGSNEQFF

clone_size: once
v_call: TRBV19
j_call: TRBJ1-2
d_call: .
cdr3_nt: TGTGCCAGTAGTATTCGGGACTATGGCTACACCTTC
cdr3_aa: CASSIRDYGYTF

clone_size: .
v_call: TRBV6-5
j_call: TRBJ1-3
d_call: .
cdr3_nt: TGTGCCAGCATCTCGACAGGAAGCTCTGGAAACACCATATATTTT
cdr3_aa: CASISTGSSGNTIYF